Listed below are T cell receptor beta chains from one sample, sequenced in a study of blood T cell repertoires in COVID-19. Profiling relied on immunoSEQ multiplex PCR, and the TCRdb table lists in-frame clones only, not all of them. The profile shows under 200,000 clones, approximately 80% of them singletons. Sequencing input: peripheral blood. These receptors were obtained from a human donor in a cohort sampled during active COVID-19. CDR3s include the opening cysteine and the closing phenylalanine or tryptophan. The size field is filled for only some rows; it gives once, few, many or a size class.

TRBV18,NA,CASSPLRGGGTDTQYF
TRBV18,NA,CASSPGTSGSYEQYF
TRBV5-1,few,CASSSGLYEQYF
TRBV7-2,NA,CASSLEGASNQPQHF
TRBV9,NA,CASSVGYSGGSRSSYNEQFF
TRBV5-4,NA,CASSIRTAGNTIYF
TRBV7-3,NA,CASQPRFAGGKCPQHF
TRBV10-2,NA,CASSEPTGTDNQPQHF
TRBV5-6,NA,CASSLAYGARNEQFF
TRBV7-2,NA,CASRTGTYEQYF
TRBV5-1,NA,CASSLRDRVGETQYF
TRBV9,NA,CASSPRDETGGNEQFF
TRBV28,NA,CASSRDRTYGYTF
TRBV19,few,CASSIWGQGRNYGYTF
TRBV4-3,NA,CASSQSGYSGYTF
TRBV24-1,NA,CATSDMTGHRGTQYF
TRBV7-9,NA,CASSPTQRGGAETQYF
TRBV4-3,NA,CASSHLLADSSGANVLTF
TRBV11-3,NA,CASSSGRAKEGPSNQPQHF
TRBV29-1,NA,CSVLWPGTGGRAYGYTF
TRBV6-2/TRBV6-3,NA,CASSYLDLTGTGALRSGAFF
TRBV11-2,NA,CASSPLRATNEKLFF
TRBV7-6,NA,CASSLVPTGVDGYTF
TRBV28,NA,CASSFSGMEYYEQYF
TRBV7-9,NA,CASSMVRLDRAIYGYTF
TRBV7-7,NA,CASSALIPGQSNSPLHF
TRBV29-1,NA,CSVIPSVANEKLFF
TRBV2,NA,CASGPYEQYF
TRBV6-5,NA,CASNTQGAHEQYF
TRBV5-4,NA,CASTPQTSGKYEQYF
TRBV5-1,NA,CASNPGTGTYEQYF
TRBV27,NA,CASALTRGGGEQYF
TRBV19,NA,CASTPRQGLTSTEAFF
TRBV29-1,NA,CSVGGRYAYEQYF
TRBV28,NA,CASSLTTLFYGYTF
TRBV7-3,NA,CASSLDGAGGPYEQYF
TRBV3-1/TRBV3-2,few,CASSQEGHFYGYTF